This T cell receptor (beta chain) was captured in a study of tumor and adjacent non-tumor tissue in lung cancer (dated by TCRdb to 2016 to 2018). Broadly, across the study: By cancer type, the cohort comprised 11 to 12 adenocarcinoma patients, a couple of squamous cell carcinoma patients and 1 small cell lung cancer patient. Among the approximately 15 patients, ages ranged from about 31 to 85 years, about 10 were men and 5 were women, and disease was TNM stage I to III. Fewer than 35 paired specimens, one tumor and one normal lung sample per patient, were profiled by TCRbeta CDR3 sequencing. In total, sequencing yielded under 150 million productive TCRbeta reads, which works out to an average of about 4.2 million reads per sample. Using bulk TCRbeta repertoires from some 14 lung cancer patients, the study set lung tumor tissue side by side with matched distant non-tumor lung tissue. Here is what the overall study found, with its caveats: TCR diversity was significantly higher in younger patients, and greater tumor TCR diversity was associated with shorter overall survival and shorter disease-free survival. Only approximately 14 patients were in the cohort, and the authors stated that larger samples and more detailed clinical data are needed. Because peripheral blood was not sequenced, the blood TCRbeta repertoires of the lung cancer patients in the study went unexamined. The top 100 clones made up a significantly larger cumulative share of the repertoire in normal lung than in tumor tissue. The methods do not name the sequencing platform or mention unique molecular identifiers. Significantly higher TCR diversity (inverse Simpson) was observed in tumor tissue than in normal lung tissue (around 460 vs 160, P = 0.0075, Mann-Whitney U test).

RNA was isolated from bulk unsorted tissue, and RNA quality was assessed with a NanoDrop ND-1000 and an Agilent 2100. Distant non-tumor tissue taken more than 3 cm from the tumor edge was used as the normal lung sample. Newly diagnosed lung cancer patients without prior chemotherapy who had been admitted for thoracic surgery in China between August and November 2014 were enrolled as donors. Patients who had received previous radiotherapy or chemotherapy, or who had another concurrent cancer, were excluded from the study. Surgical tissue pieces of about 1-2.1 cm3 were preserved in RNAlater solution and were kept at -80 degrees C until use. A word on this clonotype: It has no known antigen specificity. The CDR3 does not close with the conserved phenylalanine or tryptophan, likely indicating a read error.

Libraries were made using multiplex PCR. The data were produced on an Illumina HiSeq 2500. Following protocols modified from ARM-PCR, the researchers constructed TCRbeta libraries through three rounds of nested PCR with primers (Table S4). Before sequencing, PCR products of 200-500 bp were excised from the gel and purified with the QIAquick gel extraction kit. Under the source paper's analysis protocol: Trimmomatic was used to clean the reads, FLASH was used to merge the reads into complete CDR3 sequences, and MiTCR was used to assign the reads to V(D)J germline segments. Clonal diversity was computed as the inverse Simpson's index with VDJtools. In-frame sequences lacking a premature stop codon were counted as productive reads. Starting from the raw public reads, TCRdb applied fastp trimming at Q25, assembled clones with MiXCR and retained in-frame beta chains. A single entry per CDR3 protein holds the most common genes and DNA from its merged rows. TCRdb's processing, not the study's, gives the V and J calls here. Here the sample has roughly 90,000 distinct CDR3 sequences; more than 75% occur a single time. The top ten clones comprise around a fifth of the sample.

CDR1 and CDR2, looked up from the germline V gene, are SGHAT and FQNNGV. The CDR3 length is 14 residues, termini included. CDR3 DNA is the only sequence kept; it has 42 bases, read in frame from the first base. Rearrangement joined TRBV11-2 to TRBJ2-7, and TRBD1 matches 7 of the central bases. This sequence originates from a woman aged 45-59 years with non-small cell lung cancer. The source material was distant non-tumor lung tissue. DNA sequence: TGTGCCAGCGGCTTAGTTAGGGACAGCTACAAGCAGTACCTC. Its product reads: CASGLVRDSYKQYL.